A selection of T cell receptor beta chains follows, all from one sample in a study of PD-1 blockade in classical Hodgkin lymphoma. Sequencing used immunoSEQ multiplex PCR; TCRdb keeps in-frame clones, though not all of them. The table lists approximately 19,000 clones, 65% to 80% of them singletons, with 20% to 25% in the top ten. Sample: peripheral blood mononuclear cells (PBMCs), taken before the fourth cycle of nivolumab. These receptors all stem from a human donor with classical Hodgkin lymphoma. Both conserved end residues are part of each CDR3. A D gene is named only where the DNA matches it firmly. The size entry is marked missing in some rows and otherwise reads once, few, many or a size class.

abundance	v_gene	d_gene	j_gene	CDR3nt	CDR3aa
.	TRBV6-5	.	TRBJ2-6	TGTGCCAGCAGTTTATCTGGGGCCAACGTCCTGACTTTC	CASSLSGANVLTF
medium-sized	TRBV6-1	.	TRBJ1-1	TGTGCCAGCAGCACAACAGGGACCACTGAAGCTTTCTTT	CASSTTGTTEAFF
.	TRBV6-6	.	TRBJ1-5	TGTGCCAGCAGTTCAGCCCCCTTAGGACAGCCCCAGCATTTT	CASSSAPLGQPQHF
.	TRBV6-5	.	TRBJ2-1	TGTGCCAGCAGTTACCTCGCGGGGAGCTCCTACAATGAGCAGTTCTTC	CASSYLAGSSYNEQFF
few	TRBV2	TRBD1	TRBJ1-6	TGTGCCAGCAGTGGGGACAGGACTCGCTCCTATAATTCACCCCTCCACTTT	CASSGDRTRSYNSPLHF
.	TRBV28	.	TRBJ2-5	TGTGCCAGCAGTCCGGGCGTACGAGGGGGGACCCAGTACTTC	CASSPGVRGGTQYF
.	TRBV19	.	TRBJ2-2	TGTGCCAGTAGTTTCCTTGGGGAAGCCGGGGAGCTGTTTTTT	CASSFLGEAGELFF
.	TRBV5-1	.	TRBJ2-1	TGCGCCAGCAACCCGGTAGGTTCGAATGAGCAGTTCTTC	CASNPVGSNEQFF
.	TRBV30	.	TRBJ1-4	TGTGCCTGGAGGGACCTTAATGAAAAACTGTTTTTT	CAWRDLNEKLFF
once	TRBV2	.	TRBJ2-1	TGTGCCAACAGTGAATCGGGTTTCGGCTACAATGAGCAGTTCTTC	CANSESGFGYNEQFF
.	TRBV2	.	TRBJ1-2	TGTGCCAGCTTAACCGGGACAAACTCCTATGGCTACACCTTC	CASLTGTNSYGYTF
large	TRBV27	.	TRBJ1-1	TGTGCCAGCAGTTTAGGGATAGCCACTGAAGCTTTCTTT	CASSLGIATEAFF
medium-sized	TRBV7-9	.	TRBJ1-3	TGTGCCAGCAGCCTGGGGCAGGGCTCTTCTGGAAACACCATATATTTT	CASSLGQGSSGNTIYF
.	TRBV6-5	.	TRBJ1-6	TGTGCCAGCAGTTACCCCGGCACCCTCCACTTT	CASSYPGTLHF
.	TRBV5-1	.	TRBJ2-5	TGCGCCAGCAGCTTGGCAAGCAGCCAAGAGACCCAGTACTTC	CASSLASSQETQYF
.	TRBV28	.	TRBJ2-7	TGTGCCAGCAGTACCCTTGGCACCAGCTCCTACGAGCAGTACTTC	CASSTLGTSSYEQYF
.	TRBV29-1	.	TRBJ2-5	TGCAGCGTGCCGGCAGGATTCCAAGAGACCCAGTACTTC	CSVPAGFQETQYF
.	TRBV10-1	.	TRBJ2-7	TGCGCCAGCAGTACCCGGCAGGTGCCCTACGAGCAGTACTTC	CASSTRQVPYEQYF
medium-sized	TRBV11-2	.	TRBJ1-3	TGTGCCAGCACCCCAGGAAACACCATATATTTT	CASTPGNTIYF
.	TRBV5-4	TRBD2	TRBJ2-1	TGTGCCAGCAGCTTTATAGCGGGGGATTACAATGAGCAGTTCTTC	CASSFIAGDYNEQFF
.	TRBV4-3	.	TRBJ2-3	TGCGCCAGCAGCCAAGATAGAACGGTACTGACCTTCACAGATACGCAGTATTTT	CASSQDRTVLTFTDTQYF
.	TRBV21-1	.	TRBJ1-2	TGTGCCAGCAGCGTCGGTCATGACTATGGCTACACCTTC	CASSVGHDYGYTF
few	TRBV7-2	TRBD1	TRBJ1-2	TGTGCCAGCAGCTTACCCAAGGGGGCCTATGGCTACACCTTC	CASSLPKGAYGYTF
.	TRBV28	.	TRBJ2-7	TGTGCCAGCAGAGACGAGGGATACGAGCAGTACTTC	CASRDEGYEQYF
once	TRBV5-5	.	TRBJ1-2	TGTGCCAGCAGTTCGTCGGGGCGCAGCTACACCTTC	CASSSSGRSYTF
.	TRBV9	.	TRBJ2-3	TGTGCCAGCAGCGTAGGGGGGGGCGGCACAGATACGCAGTATTTT	CASSVGGGGTDTQYF